The 8 T cell receptor beta chains below all came from one sample that was sequenced in a study of T cell changes during pregnancy in multiple sclerosis. TCRdb's copy holds only in-frame clones and misses some; the assay was immunoSEQ multiplex PCR. The sample contains approximately 30,000 clones, approximately 88% of which appear only once. The source material was CD4+ T cells from peripheral blood mononuclear cells, sampled in the first trimester of pregnancy. The receptors shown here come from a female donor in good health, enrolled as a control in a pregnancy study.

This clone was seen a few times. This chain connects TRBV19 to TRBJ1-2; tentatively, D is TRBD1 (6 bases). Between the trimmed V and J ends, which lost 7 bases and 4 bases, there was a span of 19 bases. The CDR3 covers 15 residues. Germline CDR1 reads LNHDA; CDR2 reads SQIVND (reference sequence). For the CDR3, the DNA is TGTGCCAGTATAGCGCGTGAGCAGGGGCCCTATGGCTACACCTTC. Translated: CASIAREQGPYGYTF.

V gene TRBV18 combines with J gene TRBJ1-6; 9 nucleotides line up with TRBD1. In germline, CDR1 is KGHSH, CDR2 LQKENI. The CDR3 loop spans 18 amino acids. V dropped 0 bases and J dropped 4; count of bases not matched to a gene: 7. CDR3 in DNA: TGTGCCAGCTCACCACCGGGACAGGGATCAGGATATAATTCACCCCTCCACTTT. It translates to CASSPPGQGSGYNSPLHF.

This clone was counted a single time. The chain is built from TRBV6-5 and TRBJ1-4, with D perhaps TRBD1 (5 bases). V lost 1 base to trimming and J lost 7 bases, with 13 bases between them. This CDR3 contains 15 residues. The germline gives CDR1 MNHEY, CDR2 SVGAGI. The chain's CDR3 is CASSYLGGLGEKLFF. CDR3 DNA: TGTGCCAGCAGTTACTTGGGGGGGTTAGGTGAAAAACTGTTTTTT.

The chain employs TRBV28 and TRBJ1-4; D might be TRBD1 (5 bases). The CDR3 has 14 residues. Between the trimmed V and J ends, which lost 3 bases and 4 bases, there was a span of 9 bases. Germline V lookup: CDR1 MDHEN, CDR2 SYDVKM. The DNA of the CDR3 is TGTGCCAGCAGTTTTACGGGGGTTAATGAAAAACTGTTTTTT. Its protein product is CASSFTGVNEKLFF. Full variable domain (remainder filled in from reference TRBV28 and TRBJ1-4): DVKVTQSSRYLVKRTGEKVFLECVQDMDHENMFWYRQDPGLGLRLIYFSYDVKMKEKGDIPEGYSVSREKKERFSLILESASTNQTSMYLCASSFTGVNEKLFFGSGTQLSVL.

This clone was seen just once. The chain recombines TRBV2 with TRBJ2-7, with TRBD2 matching 11 bases. Germline V lookup: CDR1 SNHLY, CDR2 FYNNEI. The CDR3 contains 13 residues. J was trimmed by 6 bases and V by 7 bases; bases with no gene match: 5. This CDR3 is CASMVAGGGEQYF. CDR3 bases: TGTGCCAGCATGGTAGCGGGAGGGGGCGAGCAGTACTTC.

In this sample, this clone turned up a few times. The chain combines TRBV7-2 with TRBJ2-2, with 13 bases lining up with TRBD2. The length of the CDR3 is 16 residues. The J segment lost 4 bases and the V segment lost 5 bases, leaving 4 bases of the junction unmatched. Germline CDR1 is SGHTA and CDR2 is FQGNSA. The CDR3 reads CASSRTSGSGTGELFF. The DNA for the CDR3 is TGTGCCAGCAGCCGGACTAGCGGGAGCGGCACCGGGGAGCTGTTTTTT.

This chain connects TRBV19 to TRBJ1-1, with 7 bases identical to TRBD1. The CDR3 covers 13 residues. From germline, CDR1 is LNHDA and CDR2 SQIVND (reference sequence). Unmatched junction bases numbered 3, after V lost 4 bases and J lost 4 bases. In DNA, the CDR3 is TGTGCCAGTAGTACACAGGGGTTCACTGAAGCTTTCTTT. It specifies CASSTQGFTEAFF.

J is TRBJ2-7 and V is TRBV5-1, with D possibly matching TRBD1 (5 bases). The CDR3 covers 13 residues. Germline CDR1 SGHRS, CDR2 YFSETQ. V lost 4 bases and J lost 4, with 12 bases in between. CDR3 residues: CASSDSGSYEQYF. CDR3 nucleotide sequence: TGCGCCAGCAGCGATTCAGGGTCGTACGAGCAGTACTTC.